This TCR beta chain is drawn from a study of control samples from healthy donors and cancer patients. This CDR3 has 13 residues. CDR1 SQVTM and CDR2 ANQGSEA come from the germline V gene. V shed 3 bases and J shed 10 bases, with 18 bases lying between them. Sequenced by immunoSEQ multiplex PCR; TCRdb stores in-frame clones only, minus some. The sample includes about 140,000 clones, around 90% of them seen just once. The sample comprised blood. This TCR came from a man aged 25 to 45 in good health. The rearrangement uses TRBV29-1 and TRBJ1-2; a possible D gene is TRBD1 (6 bases). This chain's CDR3 is CSVDAGTSEYYTF. DNA of the CDR3: TGCAGCGTTGACGCCGGGACATCTGAGTACTACACCTTC.